Listed below are T cell receptor beta chains from one sample, sequenced in a study of immune heterogeneity within non-small cell lung tumors. TCRdb used MiXCR to reprocess the multiplex PCR reads, holding one entry per CDR3 protein. The data contain around 29,000 distinct CDR3 sequences, 25% to 30% of them seen just once; the ten biggest clones take up roughly 4.3%. The sample taken for sequencing was lung tumor tissue. The receptors shown here come from a middle-aged man with non-small cell lung cancer. Both conserved end residues are part of each CDR3. The D gene is left open where the match is weak. Only part of the rows carry a size: once, few, many, or a class if the clone is expanded.

cdr3_nt cdr3_aa d_call clone_size j_call v_call
TGTGCCAGCAGAATGGGACTAGCGGGGGGAGGGTGTCAGTTCTTC CASRMGLAGGGCQFF TRBD2 NA TRBJ2-1 TRBV6-2/TRBV6-3
TGTGCCAGTAGTCCGCGACAGGGTGTGGACACTGAAGCTTTCTTT CASSPRQGVDTEAFF TRBD1 few TRBJ1-1 TRBV19
TGTGCCAGCTCGCCGACAGTTGCCTACGAGCAGTACTTC CASSPTVAYEQYF NA many TRBJ2-7 TRBV18
TGTGCCAGCAGTTTCTGGGAACTCGGTGGAAACACCATATATTTT CASSFWELGGNTIYF NA NA TRBJ1-3 TRBV12-3/TRBV12-4
TGTGCCACCAGGCGGACAGGGGTGAACACCGGGGAGCTGTTTTTT CATRRTGVNTGELFF TRBD1 NA TRBJ2-2 TRBV15
TGTGCCAGCAGTGAAGCGCGCGGGAGGCCCTACAATGAGCAGTTCTTC CASSEARGRPYNEQFF TRBD2 many TRBJ2-1 TRBV6-1
TGTGCCACCAGCAGAGATCTAAAGCGGGAGAGCGAGCAGTACTTC CATSRDLKRESEQYF TRBD2 many TRBJ2-7 TRBV15
TGTGCCAGCAGTTCCCGCCTAGAGTCTGGCTACACCTTC CASSSRLESGYTF NA few TRBJ1-2 TRBV6-1
TGTGCCAGCAGCCAAGGGGCTAGCGGAGACGGGAAGCAGTTCTTC CASSQGASGDGKQFF TRBD2 NA TRBJ2-1 TRBV3-1
TGCAGTGCTAGACGGGCCGGCTCTGGAAACACCATATATTTT CSARRAGSGNTIYF NA once TRBJ1-3 TRBV20-1
TGTGCCAGCAGTTACACATCTGTAGACGAACAGTACTTC CASSYTSVDEQYF NA many TRBJ2-7 TRBV6-5
TGTGCCAGTAGCAGACAGGGAGGGGGCACTGAAGTTTTCTTT CASSRQGGGTEVFF TRBD1 NA TRBJ1-1 TRBV19
TGTGCCAGCAGCGGAGGGGTCAAACTGTTTTTT CASSGGVKLFF NA many TRBJ1-4 TRBV7-6
TGTGCCTGGAGTGTTGGGCAGGGGGCGAATCAGCCCCAGCATTTT CAWSVGQGANQPQHF TRBD1 NA TRBJ1-5 TRBV30
TGTGCCAGCCCGAGCGAGTCCTACAATGAGCAGTTCTTC CASPSESYNEQFF NA NA TRBJ2-1 TRBV6-2/TRBV6-3
TGTGCCAGCGGAGATAGCGGGAGTTCCTACAATGAGCAGTTCTTC CASGDSGSSYNEQFF TRBD2 NA TRBJ2-1 TRBV3-1
TGTGCCAGCAGTCAGCGGACCGGGACCTACGAGCAGTACTTC CASSQRTGTYEQYF NA many TRBJ2-7 TRBV6-1
TGCGCCAGCAGCCGGGACAGGGGGGTCAGTCAGACCCAGTACTTC CASSRDRGVSQTQYF TRBD1 NA TRBJ2-5 TRBV5-1
TGTGCCAGCAGTAGGCAGAGGGGGTCCGATGGCTACACCTTC CASSRQRGSDGYTF NA many TRBJ1-2 TRBV12-3/TRBV12-4
TGCAGTGCCCAGGGACAGTCGAACACTGAAGCTTTCTTT CSAQGQSNTEAFF TRBD1 NA TRBJ1-1 TRBV20-1
TGTGCCATCAGTGAGTCGGGGCTCAATGGAGCCCAGCATTTT CAISESGLNGAQHF NA many TRBJ1-5 TRBV10-3
TGTGCCAGCAGGCGGACAGGGCGGCACACCATATATTTT CASRRTGRHTIYF TRBD1 many TRBJ1-3 TRBV6-1
TGTGCCAGCAGTAGGGGCTCTAGCACAGATACGCAGTATTTT CASSRGSSTDTQYF NA many TRBJ2-3 TRBV6-1
TGTGCCAGCAGCCCGGGACAGGGGACTGAAGCTTTCTTT CASSPGQGTEAFF TRBD1 few TRBJ1-1 TRBV7-9
TGCGCCAGCAGCTTGGATGGGCTGCCACGGGGGACTGAAGCTTTCTTT CASSLDGLPRGTEAFF NA few TRBJ1-1 TRBV5-1
TGTGCCAGCAGCGCGGGGGACAGCGCCTACGAGCAGTACTTC CASSAGDSAYEQYF NA NA TRBJ2-7 TRBV9